This T cell receptor (beta chain) emerged from a study of immune cell composition in non-small cell lung cancer. The repertoire was sequenced with immunoSEQ multiplex PCR; TCRdb's copy has only in-frame clones and lacks some. Among 2,000 to 2,500 clones listed, 78% were seen once. The clonotype was recovered from a human donor with non-small cell lung cancer. Input material: lung tumor tissue.

The CDR3 DNA sequence: TGCAGCGTTCGTGCGGGAGGAGGTGCAGATACGCAGTATTTT. Amino acid sequence: CSVRAGGGADTQYF. The rearrangement links TRBV29-1 to TRBJ2-3; TRBD2 matches 8 bases. With V trimmed by 5 bases and J by 4 bases, 8 bases remained unmatched. This CDR3 spans 14 amino acids. CDR1 and CDR2 from the germline V gene are SQVTM and ANQGSEA.